The entry below gives a single TCR beta chain sequence along with its context. TCRdb reanalysed the RT-PCR reads using MiXCR and keeps one entry per CDR3 protein. The table has 550,000 to 750,000 distinct CDR3 sequences, 14% seen once. Trimming left V 5 bases short and J 7 bases short, with 15 bases between. Germline V CDR1 and CDR2: SGHTA, FQGNSA. This CDR3 has 13 amino acids. The specimen sequenced was memory CD4+ T cells from blood. The TCR originated in a female donor in good health, serving as a healthy control. This chain uses TRBV7-2 with TRBJ2-7; D may be TRBD1 (6 bases). CDR3 sequence reads: CASSLQGMGEQYF. For the CDR3, the DNA is TGTGCCAGCAGCCTCCAGGGGATGGGGGAGCAGTACTTC.